The sequence of this TCR beta chain was determined in a study of metastatic and nonmetastatic thyroid tumors. Turning to the study itself: Comparison of repertoires was carried out across blood and tumor or nodule tissue from malignant and benign thyroid patients.

Until they underwent thyroid surgery, no patient had received any treatment. Study-level results: When malignant thyroid tumors were compared with benign nodules, TCR beta diversity was reportedly significantly higher in the malignant tumors. This held in both blood and tumor samples.

Concerning this clone itself: Its antigen remains unidentified.

Per the original data handling: Clinicopathological groups differed in CDR3, with these differences serving to build a distant-metastasis classifier for papillary thyroid cancer. TCRdb re-clonotyped the PCR reads through MiXCR. TCRdb's processing, not the authors', yielded these V and J calls. This table has 25,000 to 30,000 clones, approximately 16% appearing once. This TCR was sampled from a male donor with papillary thyroid cancer or a benign thyroid nodule (not recorded which). Some clones in this sample may be carry-over from other donors' samples. Source material: blood.

CDR3 protein: CASSEEVGLEQYF. Here the CDR3 DNA reads TGTGCCAGCAGTGAGGAGGTGGGGTTGGAGCAGTACTTC. This chain links TRBV6-1 with TRBJ2-7, with D possibly TRBD2 on 5 matching bases. Germline lookup yields CDR1 MNHNS and CDR2 SASEGT. Trimming removed 3 bases at V and 7 bases at J, with 13 bases between. The CDR3 extends over 13 amino acids.